This is a list of T cell receptor beta chains from one sample in a study of read filtering for tumor transcriptome and immune sequencing. TCRdb used MiXCR to reprocess the reads, holding one entry per CDR3 protein. The table lists 39,000 or so distinct CDR3 sequences, about an eighth of them singletons. The sequencing input was a population of CD138-negative cells sorted from bone marrow. These receptors all come from a donor at least 40 years old with multiple myeloma. CDR3s leave out the opening cysteine and the closing phenylalanine or tryptophan. The order of the fields is V gene, J gene, CDR3 protein.

TRBV19	TRBJ1-4	ASSIVSNEKLF
TRBV28	TRBJ2-1	ATQGGTRLSDEQF
TRBV7-2	TRBJ2-5	ASSWGGGEETQY
TRBV29-1	TRBJ2-5	SVGTGVRETQY
TRBV5-1	TRBJ2-1	ASTRREDNEQF
TRBV10-3	TRBJ2-1	AIKSGNEQF
TRBV10-3	TRBJ2-5	AISESKKETQY
TRBV7-2	TRBJ2-7	ASSLGAGSTYEQY
TRBV10-3	TRBJ2-1	AIRDSNEQF
TRBV18	TRBJ2-7	ASSPPISRDRSYEQY
TRBV7-2	TRBJ1-5	ASSSPTGYQPQH
TRBV19	TRBJ1-5	ASTNRGGGQPQH
TRBV20-1	TRBJ2-7	SAGLAGVQYEQY
TRBV9	TRBJ2-2	ASTKGGNTGELF
TRBV20-1	TRBJ2-2	SARMGGRSTGELF
TRBV28	TRBJ2-3	ASSLGDKTDTQY
TRBV12-3/TRBV12-4	TRBJ2-1	ASSFTAGDNEQF
TRBV7-7	TRBJ2-5	ASSLLQESGTQY
TRBV6-5	TRBJ2-3	ASRDPNTDTQY
TRBV2	TRBJ1-4	ASSSAGTDNEKLF
TRBV19	TRBJ2-1	ASSPRISGRYNGQF
TRBV14	TRBJ2-5	ASSQSPRRETQY
TRBV12-3/TRBV12-4	TRBJ2-7	ASSLGQQGAYEQY
TRBV6-2/TRBV6-3	TRBJ2-7	ASKGLASSYERY
TRBV6-5	TRBJ2-3	ASSSDTPRDTQY
TRBV20-1	TRBJ2-5	SASLPLAGFPRTQETQY
TRBV20-1	TRBJ2-5	SAGYETQY
TRBV5-6	TRBJ2-5	ASSLAASPRTQY
TRBV28	TRBJ2-6	ASSLASGAASANVLT
TRBV28	TRBJ2-1	ASTLGVAGGNEQF
TRBV6-2/TRBV6-3	TRBJ2-1	ASTIGTSGQF
TRBV3-1	TRBJ1-5	ASSQSPGAVSGQPQH
TRBV12-3/TRBV12-4	TRBJ2-1	ASSLIDRDNEQF
TRBV9	TRBJ1-1	ASSVGSRRRNTDAF
TRBV28	TRBJ2-7	ASSTTGTLSYEQY
TRBV14	TRBJ2-5	ASGSGTGQETQY
TRBV30	TRBJ2-1	AWTKTVSYNEQF
TRBV7-2	TRBJ2-7	ASSFGNRAYEQY
TRBV7-6	TRBJ2-3	ASSLVPDTQY
TRBV7-9	TRBJ1-4	ASSGTVYNEKLF
TRBV7-3	TRBJ2-3	ASSSLAGTDTQY
TRBV5-1	TRBJ2-7	ASSRTSGRENTYEQY
TRBV10-1	TRBJ2-1	ASSEGTDRNEQF
TRBV12-3/TRBV12-4	TRBJ1-6	ASSYSIPPESPLH
TRBV20-1	TRBJ1-5	SARDTASQPQH